A selection of T cell receptor beta chains follows, all from one sample in a study of blood T cell repertoires in COVID-19. The data were produced by immunoSEQ multiplex PCR, yet TCRdb's version contains in-frame clones alone and is incomplete. Among 250,000 to 300,000 clones listed, about nine tenths were seen once. Sequences were obtained from peripheral blood. The receptors originated from a woman aged 25-40 years with COVID-19, enrolled during active disease. CDR3s include the opening cysteine and the closing phenylalanine or tryptophan. The D gene is left open where the match is weak. A row's size may be missing; if present it is once, few, many or a size class.

cdr3_aa cdr3_nt clone_size v_call d_call j_call
CSVEWRQGIGETQYF TGCAGCGTTGAATGGAGACAGGGAATAGGAGAGACCCAGTACTTC - TRBV29-1 TRBD1 TRBJ2-5
CASSPFAGTGFFTLHF TGCGCCAGCAGCCCGTTCGCGGGGACAGGTTTCTTCACCCTCCACTTT - TRBV5-1 TRBD1 TRBJ1-6
CASSDGSGQGARNTEAFF TGTGCCAGCAGTGACGGATCGGGACAGGGGGCGCGGAACACTGAAGCTTTCTTT - TRBV2 TRBD1 TRBJ1-1
CAWSVEGTQPQHF TGTGCCTGGAGTGTGGAGGGAACTCAGCCCCAGCATTTT - TRBV30 - TRBJ1-5
CASSPHRGRNPQETQYF TGTGCCAGCAGCCCCCACAGGGGGCGCAACCCTCAAGAGACCCAGTACTTC - TRBV7-9 TRBD1 TRBJ2-5
CASRQGQPQHF TGTGCCAGCAGACAGGGGCAGCCCCAGCATTTT - TRBV28 TRBD1 TRBJ1-5
CASSGWGGGGTDTQYF TGTGCCAGCAGTGGTTGGGGCGGGGGGGGGACAGATACGCAGTATTTT - TRBV27 TRBD2 TRBJ2-3
CASSKRDSGSSGANVLTF TGTGCCAGCAGCAAACGGGACAGCGGAAGCTCTGGGGCCAACGTCCTGACTTTC - TRBV5-5 TRBD1 TRBJ2-6
CASSPGVGGSNQPQHF TGTGCCAGCAGCCCGGGGGTGGGCGGGAGCAATCAGCCCCAGCATTTT - TRBV4-2 - TRBJ1-5
CASSLQGAKSPLHF TGTGCCAGCAGCCTCCAGGGGGCCAAATCACCCCTCCACTTT - TRBV7-2 TRBD1 TRBJ1-6
CASSSSRAGNLVSRSPLHF TGCGCCAGCAGCTCATCCCGAGCGGGGAACCTGGTTTCGAGGTCACCCCTCCACTTT - TRBV4-1 - TRBJ1-6
CASSESLMGLARDTQYF TGTGCCAGTAGTGAATCCCTTATGGGACTAGCAAGAGATACGCAGTATTTT - TRBV19 TRBD2 TRBJ2-3
CATGAGVLGVDTEAFF TGTGCCACAGGGGCGGGAGTGCTGGGCGTGGACACTGAAGCTTTCTTT - TRBV10-3 - TRBJ1-1
CAWSTTLGVYSNQPQHF TGTGCCTGGAGTACCACCCTAGGGGTCTATAGCAATCAGCCCCAGCATTTT - TRBV30 - TRBJ1-5
CASSVDGDRTGGYTF TGTGCCAGCAGCGTAGACGGGGACAGGACAGGAGGCTACACCTTC - TRBV9 TRBD1 TRBJ1-2
CASSSSDRNTEAFF TGTGCCAGCAGCTCCTCCGACAGGAACACTGAAGCTTTCTTT - TRBV7-9 - TRBJ1-1
CASSSGQGWPLDTIYF TGTGCCAGTAGCTCGGGGCAGGGGTGGCCCTTGGACACCATATATTTT - TRBV19 - TRBJ1-3
CASSQTDPGYEQYF TGCGCCAGCAGCCAGACAGACCCCGGCTACGAGCAGTACTTC - TRBV4-1 - TRBJ2-7
CASGRVRRETQYF TGTGCCAGCGGCCGGGTCCGTCGAGAGACCCAGTACTTC - TRBV6-5 - TRBJ2-5
CAWSISGWSEQYF TGTGCCTGGAGTATCTCGGGGTGGAGCGAGCAGTACTTC - TRBV30 - TRBJ2-7
CASPQGAGGYTF TGTGCCTCCCCACAGGGGGCAGGGGGCTACACCTTC - TRBV30 TRBD1 TRBJ1-2
CASHSQGARQPQHF TGTGCCAGCCATTCGCAGGGGGCTCGGCAGCCCCAGCATTTT - TRBV5-6 TRBD1 TRBJ1-5
CASSPGLAGGIYEQYF TGCGCCAGCAGTCCGGGACTAGCGGGGGGAATCTACGAGCAGTACTTC - TRBV10-2 TRBD2 TRBJ2-7
CASSLRDRGRANTGELFF TGCGCCAGCAGCTTGAGGGACAGGGGACGAGCGAACACCGGGGAGCTGTTTTTT - TRBV5-1 TRBD1 TRBJ2-2
CASTIRGSYNEQFF TGTGCCAGCACGATCAGGGGTTCCTACAATGAGCAGTTCTTC - TRBV27 - TRBJ2-1
CASSPGTGGYGYTF TGTGCCAGCTCACCAGGGACAGGGGGCTATGGCTACACCTTC - TRBV18 TRBD1 TRBJ1-2
CASSLGRGDQETQYF TGTGCCAGCAGCTTGGGCAGGGGTGACCAAGAGACCCAGTACTTC - TRBV5-5 - TRBJ2-5
CSGDDSGGYTF TGCAGTGGAGACGACTCGGGTGGCTACACCTTC - TRBV20-1 - TRBJ1-2
CASSAPGRVTQYF TGTGCCAGCAGTGCCCCTGGGAGGGTGACCCAGTACTTC once TRBV25-1 TRBD2 TRBJ2-5
CASSGGQGRNQPQHF TGTGCCAGCAGTGGGGGACAGGGTCGCAATCAGCCCCAGCATTTT - TRBV2 TRBD1 TRBJ1-5
CASSLGDRPIYGYTF TGCGCCAGCAGCTTGGGGGACAGGCCGATCTATGGCTACACCTTC once TRBV5-1 TRBD1 TRBJ1-2
CASSSGTSGPETQYF TGCGCCAGCAGCTCAGGGACTAGTGGGCCCGAGACCCAGTACTTC once TRBV5-1 TRBD2 TRBJ2-5
CASSFTSSAEAGELFF TGCGCCAGCAGTTTCACTTCCTCGGCGGAAGCCGGGGAGCTGTTTTTT - TRBV10-1 - TRBJ2-2
CASSLGQGRNTQYF TGTGCCAGCAGCCTGGGACAGGGAAGGAATACGCAGTATTTT - TRBV3-1/TRBV3-2 TRBD1 TRBJ2-3
CASSPIQGTQETQYF TGTGCCAGCTCACCGATACAGGGGACCCAAGAGACCCAGTACTTC - TRBV18 TRBD1 TRBJ2-5
CASSPGTGGQETQYF TGTGCCAGCTCACCCGGGACAGGGGGCCAAGAGACCCAGTACTTC - TRBV18 TRBD1 TRBJ2-5
CASSWTSGGAETQYF TGTGCCAGCAGTTGGACTAGCGGGGGGGCAGAGACCCAGTACTTC - TRBV6-2/TRBV6-3 TRBD2 TRBJ2-5
CASSQGQGAGGNTIYF TGTGCCAGCAGCCAAGGACAGGGGGCGGGAGGAAACACCATATATTTT - TRBV3-1/TRBV3-2 TRBD1 TRBJ1-3
CASRTPGTSIYEQYF TGTGCCAGCAGGACACCTGGGACTAGCATCTACGAGCAGTACTTC - TRBV27 TRBD2 TRBJ2-7
CASSEGGYEQYF TGCGCCAGCAGTGAAGGGGGCTACGAGCAGTACTTC - TRBV10-2 - TRBJ2-7
CASSRQGAHEQYF TGTGCCAGCTCCCGACAGGGGGCTCACGAGCAGTACTTC - TRBV25-1 TRBD1 TRBJ2-7
CASSLSPQGGNTIYF TGTGCCAGCAGCTTAAGTCCACAGGGGGGAAACACCATATATTTT - TRBV11-2 TRBD1 TRBJ1-3
CASKVRGIRPSPMTLDQPQHF TGTGCCAGCAAGGTGCGAGGTATTAGGCCCTCCCCTATGACCCTGGATCAGCCCCAGCATTTT - TRBV2 - TRBJ1-5
CASTPPGSSYNEQFF TGTGCCAGTACTCCACCCGGGAGCTCCTACAATGAGCAGTTCTTC once TRBV19 - TRBJ2-1
CASSGEWGGRSVIQYF TGTGCCAGCAGCGGAGAGTGGGGGGGCCGGTCCGTCATTCAGTACTTC - TRBV9 - TRBJ2-4
CASRNTARGPHEQYF TGTGCCAGCAGGAACACCGCACGGGGTCCCCACGAGCAGTACTTC - TRBV6-6 - TRBJ2-7
CASSPIQGARGNTIYF TGTGCCAGCTCACCCATCCAGGGGGCTCGTGGAAACACCATATATTTT - TRBV18 TRBD1 TRBJ1-3
CASSEADSYNEQFF TGCGCCAGCAGTGAGGCGGACAGCTACAATGAGCAGTTCTTC - TRBV10-1 - TRBJ2-1
CASSFGGGLTGELFF TGTGCCAGCAGCTTTGGAGGTGGGCTAACCGGGGAGCTGTTTTTT - TRBV7-6 - TRBJ2-2
CASSGGTSGIPYF TGTGCCAGCAGCGGGGGGACTAGCGGGATACCGTACTTC - TRBV9 TRBD2 TRBJ2-7
CASSLKTGGREQYF TGTGCCAGCAGCTTGAAGACAGGTGGGCGGGAGCAGTACTTC - TRBV5-4 - TRBJ2-7
CASSLAPGFATNEKLFF TGTGCCAGCAGCTTAGCTCCAGGGTTTGCAACTAATGAAAAACTGTTTTTT - TRBV7-9 - TRBJ1-4
CASSGVGTVGLYSNQPQHF TGTGCCAGTAGTGGGGTCGGGACAGTCGGCCTTTATAGCAATCAGCCCCAGCATTTT - TRBV19 TRBD1 TRBJ1-5
CASSLAPTGAGTDTQYF TGTGCCAGCAGCTTAGCCCCTACAGGGGCGGGCACAGATACGCAGTATTTT - TRBV7-6 TRBD1 TRBJ2-3
CASMSLAGRRETQYF TGTGCCAGCATGTCTCTAGCGGGGCGCAGGGAGACCCAGTACTTC - TRBV2 TRBD2 TRBJ2-5
CASSLGTDTMKAFF TGCGCCAGCAGCTTGGGGACAGATACCATGAAGGCTTTCTTT - TRBV5-1 - TRBJ1-1
CASEVQGNQPQHF TGTGCCAGTGAAGTACAGGGTAATCAGCCCCAGCATTTT - TRBV19 - TRBJ1-5
CASSLVGGGDTQYF TGTGCCAGCAGCTTGGTCGGCGGGGGGGATACGCAGTATTTT - TRBV5-4 TRBD2 TRBJ2-3
CASGWDRVEQYF TGTGCCAGCGGGTGGGACAGGGTCGAGCAGTACTTC - TRBV2 TRBD1 TRBJ2-7
CASIRPGGNEQFF TGTGCCAGCATCCGACCCGGAGGCAATGAGCAGTTCTTC few TRBV6-5 - TRBJ2-1